These 13 T cell receptor beta chains share one sample of origin, sequenced in a study of identifying expanded T cells in peripheral blood. The method was immunoSEQ multiplex PCR; TCRdb's version includes in-frame clones alone and lacks a portion of them. The table shows 75,000 to 95,000 clones, with about nine tenths occurring only once. The sequenced sample was blood. These receptors came from a person aged 18-69 years in good health.

The chain employs TRBV10-3 and TRBJ2-2; the D call may be TRBD1 or TRBD2 (5 bases each). Per the germline V gene, CDR1 is ENHRY and CDR2 is SYGVKD. V was pared by 0 bases and J by 4 bases, with 9 bases between. This CDR3 has 15 residues. CDR3 bases: TGTGCCATCAGTGAGTCGTGGGGGACCACCGGGGAGCTGTTTTTT. As protein: CAISESWGTTGELFF.

A single count supports this clone. The chain uses TRBV5-8 and TRBJ1-4, with a weak D call TRBD1 (6 bases). Trimming cost V 4 bases and J 2 bases, with 15 bases left between them. Germline V gene data show CDR1 as SGHTS and CDR2 as YDEGEE. The CDR3 runs to 16 residues. The CDR3 spells CASSPHGQTTNEKLFF. The CDR3 bases are TGTGCCAGCAGCCCCCACGGACAGACCACTAATGAAAAACTGTTTTTT. The full variable domain, completed using reference TRBV5-8 and TRBJ1-4, is EAGVTQSPTHLIKTRGQQATLRCSPISGHTSVYWYQQALGLGLQFLLWYDEGEERNRGNFPPRFSGRQFPNYSSELNVNALELEDSALYLCASSPHGQTTNEKLFFGSGTQLSVL.

This chain's CDR3 is CASSEWGESEKLFF. The CDR3, as DNA: TGTGCCAGCAGTGAATGGGGGGAATCTGAAAAACTGTTTTTT. The gene calls are TRBV6-1 and TRBJ1-4; D perhaps matches TRBD1 (5 bases). This CDR3 is 14 amino acids long. Germline values: CDR1 MNHNS, CDR2 SASEGT. The germline V and J ends were trimmed by 2 bases and 7 bases, with 11 bases remaining between them.

The chain couples TRBV7-8 to TRBJ2-7; the D is unclear. The CDR3 contains 14 residues. CDR1 is SGHVS, CDR2 FQNEAQ, per germline. V lost 1 base and J 4 bases, leaving 11 bases between the germline ends. This CDR3 is CASSLDNPLYEQYF. In DNA, the CDR3 is TGTGCCAGCAGCTTAGACAACCCCCTTTACGAGCAGTACTTC.

V and J are TRBV2 and TRBJ1-1, with TRBD1 matching 7 bases. V lost 7 bases to trimming and J lost 1 base; unmatched junction nucleotides: 9. Germline V CDR1 and CDR2: SNHLY, FYNNEI. The CDR3 has 15 residues. CDR3 protein: CASTGTEGGNTEAFF. The DNA for the CDR3 is TGTGCCAGCACCGGGACAGAGGGTGGGAACACTGAAGCTTTCTTT.

This chain uses TRBV21-1 with TRBJ2-7; the D call of TRBD1 is as the table states it, not checked on the DNA. TRBV21-1 is deemed a pseudogene. The CDR3 has 15 amino acids. The DNA for the CDR3 is TGTGCCAGCAGCCTCAAAAGGGACAGAGAATACGAGCAGTACTTC. Residues: CASSLKRDREYEQYF.

The chain recombines TRBV19 with TRBJ1-5; D is ambiguous. This CDR3 has 13 residues. Per germline, CDR1 LNHDA and CDR2 SQIVND (reference sequence). V was pared by 4 bases and J by 1 base, with 5 bases between. The CDR3 loop is CASSSWSNQPQHF. The CDR3 coding sequence is TGTGCCAGTAGTAGTTGGAGCAATCAGCCCCAGCATTTT.

This sequence joins TRBV19 and TRBJ2-3, with D possibly being TRBD1 (6 bases). CDR3 size: 12 residues. The V end lost 4 bases, the J end lost 5 bases, and 7 bases lay between the germline ends. In germline, CDR1 is LNHDA, CDR2 SQIVND (reference sequence). The CDR3 sequence: CASSSRGDTQYF. The CDR3 region has the DNA TGTGCCAGTAGTAGCAGGGGAGATACGCAGTATTTT.

This clone was observed a handful of times. The V gene is TRBV9, the J gene TRBJ2-7; the D gene could be TRBD1 or TRBD2 (5 bases each). The CDR3 has 14 amino acids. Germline V lookup: CDR1 SGDLS, CDR2 YYNGEE. V lost 4 bases, J lost 3 bases, and 14 bases lay in between. CDR3 amino acids: CASSYGDQNYEQYF. The CDR3 bases are TGTGCCAGCAGCTACGGGGACCAAAACTACGAGCAGTACTTC.

This chain links TRBV6-1 with TRBJ2-5, with TRBD1 matching over 7 bases. The J call is uncertain, as TRBJ2-7 better fits the DNA end. The CDR3 length is 15 residues. CDR1 is MNHNS, CDR2 SASEGT, per germline. Written as DNA, the CDR3 is TGTGCCAGCAGTGAAGGGATACAGGGGATCCGCGAGCAGTACTTC. It translates to CASSEGIQGIREQYF.

The chain carries TRBV4-3 and TRBJ2-2; the match to TRBD2 covers 12 bases. The germline V gene encodes CDR1 LGHNA and CDR2 YSLEER. V lost 2 bases and J lost 1; bases outside the gene matches: 8. This CDR3 is 19 amino acids long. CDR3 nucleotides: TGCGCCAGCAGCCAACTAGCGGGGGGGGATTATTGGAACACCGGGGAGCTGTTTTTT. It codes for CASSQLAGGDYWNTGELFF.

The gene calls are TRBV2 and TRBJ2-2; D possibly corresponds to TRBD2 (5 bases). V gave up 8 bases and J gave up 1 base, with 8 bases separating them. This CDR3 comprises 13 residues. Per germline, CDR1 SNHLY and CDR2 FYNNEI. The CDR3 sequence: CASRTLNTGELFF. The DNA for the CDR3 is TGTGCCAGCCGGACTCTGAACACCGGGGAGCTGTTTTTT.

Notes on this clone: Distinct nucleotide sequences in the sample also encode this CDR3. V is TRBV6-5 and J is TRBJ1-1; D gene uncertain. Germline-derived CDR1 and CDR2 are MNHEY and SVGAGI. Trimming removed 0 bases at V and 0 bases at J, with 5 bases between. This CDR3 comprises 14 residues. The chain's CDR3 is CASSYSSLNTEAFF. The CDR3 DNA reads as TGTGCCAGCAGTTACTCGTCCCTGAACACTGAAGCTTTCTTT.